This T cell receptor (beta chain) was captured by sequencing in a study of OX40 agonist ivuxolimab in advanced cancers. Trimming pared 2 bases from V and 0 bases from J, leaving 10 bases between. The CDR3 consists of 15 residues. Per the germline V gene, CDR1 is SGHKS and CDR2 is YYEKEE (reference sequence). This clone is a singleton in its sample. Method: immunoSEQ multiplex PCR; TCRdb's copy keeps in-frame clones and lacks some. The table lists about 58,000 clones, 80% to 90% of them singletons. Sample: CD4+ or CD8+ T cells sorted from blood, taken in a trial of the OX40 agonist ivuxolimab. The chain couples TRBV5-5 to TRBJ2-3, with TRBD1 as a possible D gene (6 bases). This clonotype originated in an adult with an advanced solid tumor such as melanoma, head and neck, liver or kidney cancer. Here the CDR3 reads CASSLRQDSTDTQYF. For the CDR3, the DNA is TGTGCCAGCAGCTTACGACAGGACAGCACAGATACGCAGTATTTT.